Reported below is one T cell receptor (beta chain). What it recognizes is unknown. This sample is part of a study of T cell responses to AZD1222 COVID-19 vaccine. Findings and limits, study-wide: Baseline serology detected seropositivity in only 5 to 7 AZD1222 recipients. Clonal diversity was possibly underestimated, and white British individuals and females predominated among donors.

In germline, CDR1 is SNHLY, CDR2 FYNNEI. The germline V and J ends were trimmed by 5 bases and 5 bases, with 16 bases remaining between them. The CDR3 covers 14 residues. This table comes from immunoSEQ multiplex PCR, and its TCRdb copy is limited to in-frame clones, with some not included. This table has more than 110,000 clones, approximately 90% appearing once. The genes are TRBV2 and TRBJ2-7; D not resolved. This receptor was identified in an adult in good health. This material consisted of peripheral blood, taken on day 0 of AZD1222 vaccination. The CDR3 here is CASSPDRRAHEQYF. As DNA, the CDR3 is TGTGCCAGCAGTCCCGACCGCCGGGCCCACGAGCAGTACTTC.